One sample yielded the 32 T cell receptor beta chains listed below, sequenced in a study of T cell repertoires in cytomegalovirus infection. MiXCR was run by TCRdb on the reads, yielding one entry per CDR3 protein. The table lists more than 150,000 distinct CDR3 sequences, under 25% of them singletons. Sequenced input: PBMCs. The receptors were gathered from a human donor in good health (CMV status not recorded). Some clones in this sample may be carry-over from other donors' samples.

This clonotype was seen more than once but under ten times. The rearrangement joins TRBV7-9 to TRBJ1-1; 7 positions agree with TRBD1. The germline CDR1 and CDR2 sequences are SEHNR and FQNEAQ (reference sequence). Germline trimming cut 1 base from V and 6 bases from J; bases unmatched to any gene: 8. This CDR3 spans 15 amino acids. The CDR3 spells CASSLGDRDGSEAFF. The CDR3 nucleotides read TGTGCCAGCAGCTTAGGTGACAGGGACGGCTCTGAAGCTTTCTTT.

The chain links TRBV19 to TRBJ2-5; maybe TRBD2 (7 bases). Germline assignment: CDR1 LNHDA and CDR2 SQIVND (reference sequence). This CDR3 spans 13 amino acids. Trimming shortened V by 4 bases and J by 4 bases, and 10 bases separated the two germline ends. The CDR3 loop reads CASSRGGGETQYF. In DNA form, the CDR3 reads TGTGCCAGTAGTAGGGGGGGCGGAGAGACCCAGTACTTC.

This clonotype was seen repeatedly, ten times or more. This chain joins TRBV7-2 and TRBJ2-3; 10 bases line up with TRBD2. In germline, CDR1 is SGHTA, CDR2 FQGNSA. The CDR3 runs 15 residues. V gave up 7 bases and J gave up 5 bases; unmatched junction bases: 9. CDR3 region: CASTYGGLAIDTQYF. In DNA form, the CDR3 reads TGTGCCAGCACCTACGGGGGACTAGCGATAGATACGCAGTATTTT.

This clonotype has a count of ten or more. The CDR3 spells CASSPRQVSNTEAFF. CDR3 coding DNA: TGCGCCAGCAGCCCGCGACAGGTTTCGAACACTGAAGCTTTCTTT. The rearrangement uses TRBV5-1 and TRBJ1-1, with D maybe TRBD1 (6 bases). With 4 bases removed from V and 1 base from J, the gap between germline ends came to 14 bases. CDR1 SGHRS and CDR2 YFSETQ come from the germline V gene. The CDR3 covers 15 residues.

Remarks on this clonotype: With a much larger clone just one base away, this may be a read error. The chain uses TRBV7-2 and TRBJ2-7; the match to TRBD2 covers 9 bases. The CDR3 runs to 15 residues. The germline V gene encodes CDR1 SGHTA and CDR2 FQGNSA. CDR3 nucleotide sequence: TGTGCCTGCAGCTTAGAGGCTAGCGGGACCTACGAGCAGTACTTC. Translation gives CACSLEASGTYEQYF.

Only a few counts were recorded for this clonotype. The rearrangement joins TRBV7-3 to TRBJ2-1, with 9 bases identical to TRBD1. CDR3 length: 16 amino acids. After removal of 6 bases from V and 6 bases from J, the junction contained 12 bases not matched to a gene. Germline CDR1 reads SGHTA; CDR2 reads FQGTGA. In DNA, the CDR3 is TGTGCCAGCAGTCTTACCCTGGGACAGGGTGCCAATGAGCAGTTCTTC. Residues: CASSLTLGQGANEQFF.

Note on this clonotype: This may arise from a read error, as a much more abundant clone is one base away. The DNA of the CDR3 is TGTACCAGCAGCTACAGGGTAGATAATGAAAAACTGTTTTTT. Amino acid sequence: CTSSYRVDNEKLFF. V and J are TRBV7-6 and TRBJ1-4; the D gene is possibly TRBD1 (6 bases). The CDR3 loop spans 14 amino acids. Germline CDR1 and CDR2: SGHVS and FNYEAQ.

The chain recombines TRBV5-1 with TRBJ2-3; D may correspond to TRBD1 or TRBD2 (6 bases each). Germline CDR1 and CDR2: SGHRS and YFSETQ. CDR3 length equals 14 residues. Trimming removed 3 bases from V and 1 base from J, with 9 bases in between. As DNA, the CDR3 is TGCGCCAGCAGCTCGGAGGGGGGCACAGATACGCAGTATTTT. This encodes CASSSEGGTDTQYF.

This clonotype was observed a handful of times. The chain has TRBV7-9 and TRBJ1-1; no firm D call. The CDR3 covers 15 residues. Trimming removed 5 bases from V and 6 bases from J, with 19 bases in between. CDR1 is SEHNR and CDR2 is FQNEAQ in the germline V gene (reference sequence). CDR3 DNA sequence: TGTGCCAGCAGCAGAATCAAGCGGGAGTCTGCTGAAGCTTTCTTT. Protein product: CASSRIKRESAEAFF.

For this clonotype: A much larger clonotype is one base distant, so this may be a read error. The genes are TRBV12-3 or TRBV12-4 and TRBJ2-2; 7 positions match TRBD2. The length of the CDR3 is 16 residues. CDR3 protein: CANSNPSGTSTGELFF. The CDR3 bases are TGTGCCAACAGTAACCCTAGCGGAACTAGCACCGGGGAGCTGTTTTTT.

This clonotype was detected a few times. The chain recombines TRBV11-2 with TRBJ2-1; D not resolved. CDR3 size: 14 residues. V gave up 1 base and J gave up 9 bases, with 13 bases separating them. Germline loops: CDR1 SGHAT, CDR2 FQNNGV. This CDR3 is CASSLAPRWSEQFF. The CDR3 nucleotides read TGTGCCAGCAGCTTAGCGCCCCGGTGGAGTGAGCAGTTCTTC.

This clonotype occurred a few times. The rearrangement uses TRBV28 and TRBJ2-1; possible D gene TRBD2, 6 bases. In germline, CDR1 is MDHEN, CDR2 SYDVKM. With 2 bases removed from V and 9 bases from J, the gap between germline ends came to 14 bases. This CDR3 region has 14 residues. CDR3 residues: CASSLIGGRSEQFF. In DNA, the CDR3 is TGTGCCAGCAGTTTAATAGGAGGGAGGTCTGAGCAGTTCTTC.

The V and J genes are TRBV19 and TRBJ1-1; no firm D call. This CDR3 spans 14 amino acids. CDR1 and CDR2 (germline): LNHDA, SQIVND (reference sequence). V was trimmed by 4 bases and J by 4 bases, leaving 13 bases between them. The chain's CDR3 is CASSRGLLGTEAFF. The CDR3 nucleotides read TGTGCCAGTAGTAGAGGGTTACTGGGCACTGAAGCTTTCTTT.

This sequence joins TRBV18 and TRBJ2-7; D ambiguous. Trimming stripped 1 base from V and 5 bases from J, with 15 bases between. Per germline, CDR1 KGHSH and CDR2 LQKENI. The length of the CDR3 is 15 residues. CDR3 nucleotide sequence: TGTGCCAGCTCACCACTACCGGCGGACGTCAACGAGCAGTACTTC. This sequence encodes CASSPLPADVNEQYF.

The CDR3 reads CASTERTQETQYF. As DNA, the CDR3 is TGTGCCAGTACGGAGCGGACCCAAGAGACCCAGTACTTC. The chain couples TRBV19 to TRBJ2-5, with D perhaps TRBD2 (5 bases). The CDR3 totals 13 residues. Trimming stripped 7 bases from V and 1 base from J, with 10 bases between. The germline gives CDR1 LNHDA, CDR2 SQIVND (reference sequence).

Ten or more counts support this clonotype. The V call is TRBV11-2, the J call TRBJ2-1; 9 bases are a match to TRBD1. Germline trimming cut 1 base from V and 8 bases from J; bases unmatched to any gene: 9. This CDR3 has 16 residues. Germline assignment: CDR1 SGHAT and CDR2 FQNNGV. CDR3 DNA: TGTGCCAGCAGCTTAGTGCTGGGACAGGGTGGAGATGAGCAGTTCTTC. Translation gives CASSLVLGQGGDEQFF.

The chain links TRBV6-1 to TRBJ2-2; possibly TRBD1 for D (5 bases). The CDR3 contains 14 residues. Germline V CDR1 and CDR2: MNHNS, SASEGT. V was pared by 6 bases and J by 6 bases, with 14 bases between. Here the CDR3 DNA reads TGTGCCAGCAGCGTCGTAAAGGGGCCCGGGGAGCTGTTTTTT. Protein sequence: CASSVVKGPGELFF.

This chain connects TRBV28 to TRBJ2-3; D tentatively fits TRBD1 or TRBD2 (5 bases each). The CDR3 contains 14 residues. Germline loops: CDR1 MDHEN, CDR2 SYDVKM. The germline V and J ends were trimmed by 3 bases and 5 bases, with 12 bases remaining between them. CDR3: CASSLSGAKDTQYF. The CDR3 nucleotides are TGTGCCAGCAGTTTGTCCGGGGCGAAAGATACGCAGTATTTT.

This chain uses TRBV19 with TRBJ1-3; D perhaps matches TRBD1 (5 bases). Trimming took 4 bases from V and 0 from J, leaving 10 bases between them. The CDR3 runs to 15 residues. Germline V lookup: CDR1 LNHDA, CDR2 SQIVND (reference sequence). The CDR3: CASSSRQSSGNTIYF. DNA of the CDR3: TGTGCCAGTAGTAGCAGACAGAGCTCTGGAAACACCATATATTTT. Full variable domain (rest looked up from reference TRBV19 and TRBJ1-3): DGGITQSPKYLFRKEGQNVTLSCEQNLNHDAMYWYRQDPGQGLRLIYYSQIVNDFQKGDIAEGYSVSREKKESFPLTVTSAQKNPTAFYLCASSSRQSSGNTIYFGEGSWLTVV.

This clonotype has at least ten counts. V gene TRBV7-2 combines with J gene TRBJ1-1; no definite D call. The V and J ends lost 5 bases and 2 bases respectively, with 12 bases between them. Germline assignment: CDR1 SGHTA and CDR2 FQGNSA. The CDR3 is 14 amino acids. In DNA, the CDR3 is TGTGCCAGCAGCCTGGACTTTCGCAACACTGAAGCTTTCTTT. Translating it yields CASSLDFRNTEAFF.

In this sample, this clonotype turned up a few times. J is TRBJ2-3 and V is TRBV19, with D hard to call. CDR3 length: 11 residues. Trimming stripped 6 bases from V and 6 bases from J, with 7 bases between. CDR1 LNHDA and CDR2 SQIVND come from the germline V gene (reference sequence). The CDR3 here is CASSFKDTQYF. CDR3 nucleotide sequence: TGTGCCAGTAGCTTCAAGGATACGCAGTATTTT.

The chain uses TRBV6-2 or TRBV6-3 and TRBJ2-7; 13 bases fit TRBD2. CDR1 is MNHEY and CDR2 is SVGEGT in the germline V gene. The V and J ends lost 5 bases and 7 bases, in that order; junction bases with no gene match: 5. The CDR3 length is 14 residues. The CDR3 loop is CASSMGLAGREQYF. DNA for the CDR3: TGTGCCAGCAGTATGGGACTAGCGGGAAGAGAGCAGTACTTC.

The chain links TRBV5-1 to TRBJ2-1; TRBD2 is a possible D gene (5 bases). Trimming took off 0 bases at V and 6 bases at J, with 13 bases between the two ends. Germline CDR1 SGHRS, CDR2 YFSETQ. The CDR3 runs 15 residues. In DNA form, the CDR3 reads TGCGCCAGCAGCTTGGGGTGGGAGTTGGGCAATGAGCAGTTCTTC. It translates to CASSLGWELGNEQFF.

This clonotype was seen only once. The chain carries TRBV18 and TRBJ2-2, with D hard to call. The length of the CDR3 is 12 residues. Germline V lookup: CDR1 KGHSH, CDR2 LQKENI. The V end lost 2 bases, the J end lost 7 bases, and 5 bases lay between the germline ends. CDR3 in DNA: TGTGCCAGCTCACCAGGGTTCGGGGAGCTGTTTTTT. This encodes CASSPGFGELFF.

This clonotype has ten or more counts. CDR3 sequence (DNA): TGTGCCAGCTTCACTGGGACAGGGATTGCCGGGGAGCTGTTTTTT. Amino acids: CASFTGTGIAGELFF. V is TRBV5-5 and J is TRBJ2-2; 9 positions match TRBD1. The CDR3 totals 15 residues. Germline values: CDR1 SGHKS, CDR2 YYEKEE (reference sequence). V lost 7 bases and J lost 6; bases outside the gene matches: 10.

This clonotype showed up just a few times. The J gene is TRBJ1-1, the V gene TRBV28; D might be TRBD1 (5 bases). This CDR3 comprises 15 residues. V was shortened by 6 bases and J by 1 base, with 15 bases between the two germline ends. Germline V gene lookup returns CDR1 MDHEN and CDR2 SYDVKM. This chain's CDR3 is CASSFAGPRNTEAFF. The CDR3 region has the DNA TGTGCCAGCAGCTTTGCGGGACCCCGGAACACTGAAGCTTTCTTT.

The V call is TRBV7-8, the J call TRBJ1-1, with 7 bases identical to TRBD1. The CDR3 is 13 residues long. With V trimmed by 0 bases and J by 7 bases, 2 bases remained unmatched. CDR1 SGHVS and CDR2 FQNEAQ come from the germline V gene. This CDR3 reads CASSLAGTDEAFF. The CDR3 bases are TGTGCCAGCAGCTTAGCCGGGACAGATGAAGCTTTCTTT.

This clonotype was counted only a few times. V usage is TRBV11-2 and J usage is TRBJ1-1; no clear D gene. The V gene's germline CDR1 is SGHAT and CDR2 FQNNGV. V lost 2 bases to trimming and J lost 4 bases, with 14 bases between them. CDR3 size: 15 residues. In DNA, the CDR3 is TGTGCCAGCAGCTTAATTTGGGGAAATAGCACTGAAGCTTTCTTT. Its translation is CASSLIWGNSTEAFF.

This clonotype was observed a few times. The gene calls are TRBV7-6 and TRBJ2-5; weak D call: TRBD2 (6 bases). The V end was cut by 5 bases, the J end by 4 bases, with 14 bases between. Germline CDR1 SGHVS, CDR2 FNYEAQ. The CDR3 runs 14 residues. The CDR3 is CASSPKGGLETQYF. CDR3 nucleotides: TGTGCCAGCAGCCCGAAGGGAGGATTAGAGACCCAGTACTTC.

This clonotype was found a few times. CDR3 protein: CASSSRGGQQGETQYF. Written as DNA, the CDR3 is TGTGCCAGCAGCTCCCGCGGGGGGCAGCAGGGAGAGACCCAGTACTTC. The rearrangement uses TRBV7-3 and TRBJ2-5; 8 positions agree with TRBD2. The CDR3 spans 16 residues. The ends lost 4 bases at V and 4 bases at J; junction bases unmatched: 11. Germline CDR1 SGHTA, CDR2 FQGTGA. Based on the CDR3 plus reference TRBV7-3 and TRBJ2-5, the full variable domain is GAGVSQTPSNKVTEKGKYVELRCDPISGHTALYWYRQSLGQGPEFLIYFQGTGAADDSGLPNDRFFAVRPEGSVSTLKIQRTERGDSAVYLCASSSRGGQQGETQYFGPGTRLLVL.

A few counts support this clonotype. The chain joins TRBV7-9 to TRBJ1-5, with D unclear. The CDR3 loop spans 14 amino acids. From germline, CDR1 is SEHNR and CDR2 FQNEAQ (reference sequence). Trimming pared 3 bases from V and 3 bases from J, leaving 9 bases between. The CDR3 DNA reads TGTGCCAGCAGCTTGGGCTATAACAATCAGCCCCAGCATTTT. Translation: CASSLGYNNQPQHF.

This clonotype turned up a few times. This chain uses TRBV4-1 with TRBJ2-3; no firm D call. CDR3 size: 12 residues. Between the trimmed V and J ends, which lost 3 bases and 6 bases, there was a span of 7 bases. Germline loops: CDR1 MGHRA, CDR2 YSYEKL. The CDR3 region has the DNA TGCGCCAGCAGCCACCAATCGGATACGCAGTATTTT. Protein sequence: CASSHQSDTQYF.